This entry lists 19 T cell receptor beta chains sequenced from one sample in a study of neurological immune-mediated disorders. MiXCR was run by TCRdb on the 5' RACE reads, yielding one entry per CDR3 protein. The sample has under 80,000 distinct CDR3 sequences, roughly 3.9% seen once; the top ten hold 1.3%. The sequenced sample was PBMCs. The receptors were gathered from a man aged 25-40 years with multiple sclerosis.

This clonotype has a count of ten or more. V gene TRBV20-1 combines with J gene TRBJ2-5; 9 nucleotides agree with TRBD2. The V segment lost 6 bases and the J segment 5 bases; nucleotides outside the gene matches: 10. Germline loops: CDR1 DFQATT, CDR2 SNEGSKA (reference sequence). The CDR3 contains 14 residues. The CDR3 nucleotides read TGCAGTGCCGCACCGACTAGCGGCTGGGAGACCCAGTACTTC. Protein sequence: CSAAPTSGWETQYF.

About this clonotype: This clone may be a read error of a much larger clone one base away. The rearrangement links TRBV9 to TRBJ1-4; no firm D call. Germline CDR1 and CDR2: SGDLS and YYNGEE. Deletions cut 4 bases from V and 6 bases from J, with 16 bases between. The CDR3 length is 15 residues. The CDR3: CASSSETGWDEKLFF. In nucleotides, the CDR3 is TGTGCCAGCAGCTCAGAGACGGGGTGGGATGAAAAACTGTTTTTT.

This clonotype was counted many times. The J gene is TRBJ1-2, the V gene TRBV12-3 or TRBV12-4, with D unclear. V lost 2 bases to trimming and J lost 0 bases, with 7 bases between them. The CDR3 loop spans 14 amino acids. The CDR3 nucleotides are TGTGCCAGCAGTTTAAGGCGGGCTAACTATGGCTACACCTTC. Encoded protein: CASSLRRANYGYTF.

This clonotype was counted ten times or more. The V and J genes are TRBV3-1 and TRBJ2-1, with D perhaps matching TRBD2 (7 bases). The CDR3 contains 15 residues. Germline V lookup: CDR1 LGHDT, CDR2 YNNKEL (reference sequence). The ends were cut back, 4 bases at V and 3 bases at J, with 13 bases in the middle. The CDR3 DNA sequence: TGTGCCAGCAGCCGAGGGGGACTAAACTACAATGAGCAGTTCTTC. Residues: CASSRGGLNYNEQFF.

This clonotype was detected ten times or more. The chain couples TRBV5-8 to TRBJ2-1; possible D gene TRBD1, 5 bases. Trimming pared 1 base from V and 0 bases from J, leaving 8 bases between. The CDR3 length is 15 residues. Germline V gene data show CDR1 as SGHTS and CDR2 as YDEGEE. CDR3 sequence reads: CASSLYRSSYNEQFF. The CDR3 bases are TGTGCCAGCAGCTTGTACAGGAGCTCCTACAATGAGCAGTTCTTC. The complete variable domain, with remaining parts taken from reference TRBV5-8 and TRBJ2-1, reads EAGVTQSPTHLIKTRGQQATLRCSPISGHTSVYWYQQALGLGLQFLLWYDEGEERNRGNFPPRFSGRQFPNYSSELNVNALELEDSALYLCASSLYRSSYNEQFFGPGTRLTVL.

This chain links TRBV5-1 with TRBJ1-1; D possibly corresponds to TRBD1 (6 bases). CDR1 is SGHRS, CDR2 YFSETQ, per germline. The CDR3 totals 12 residues. Trimming took 7 bases from V and 7 from J, leaving 14 bases between them. The CDR3 reads CASAGDWDEAFF. CDR3 coding DNA: TGCGCCAGCGCAGGGGATTGGGATGAAGCTTTCTTT.

This clonotype has at least ten counts. This chain joins TRBV20-1 and TRBJ2-1; a weak D match, TRBD2 (5 bases). V shed 8 bases and J shed 6 bases, with 17 bases lying between them. The V gene's germline CDR1 is DFQATT and CDR2 SNEGSKA (reference sequence). The CDR3 totals 13 residues. The CDR3 loop is CSSSNRGRNEQFF. The CDR3 DNA follows: TGCAGTTCATCTAATCGAGGGCGCAATGAGCAGTTCTTC.

This clonotype was seen more than once but under ten times. This rearrangement joins TRBV12-3 or TRBV12-4 to TRBJ2-3; 7 bases align to TRBD2. With 1 base clipped from V and 8 bases from J, the junction kept 9 bases outside the gene matches. This CDR3 is built from 15 residues. The CDR3: CASSLDAGGNPTQYF. The CDR3 coding sequence is TGTGCCAGCAGTTTAGATGCCGGGGGGAACCCTACGCAGTATTTT.

This clonotype occurred many times. The chain couples TRBV29-1 to TRBJ2-3; D perhaps matches TRBD2 (6 bases). The germline V gene has CDR1 SQVTM and CDR2 ANQGSEA. The CDR3 is 15 residues long. V was pared by 5 bases and J by 0 bases, with 15 bases between. In DNA, the CDR3 is TGCAGCGTTTTTAGCGGAGTTTCTAGCACAGATACGCAGTATTTT. It is translated as CSVFSGVSSTDTQYF.

There are many counts of this clonotype. The V call is TRBV15, the J call TRBJ2-7, with no clear D. Germline loops: CDR1 LNHNV, CDR2 YYDKDF (reference sequence). Trimming left V 2 bases short and J 9 bases short, with 14 bases between. The CDR3 has 13 residues. Here the CDR3 reads CATSRLPSVGQYF. The DNA for the CDR3 is TGTGCCACCAGCAGACTTCCGTCCGTAGGGCAGTACTTC.

This clonotype was picked up many times. V gene TRBV5-5 combines with J gene TRBJ2-1, with TRBD2 as a possible D gene (5 bases). The CDR3 contains 15 residues. Looked up from germline, CDR1 is SGHKS and CDR2 is YYEKEE (reference sequence). V gave up 1 base and J gave up 2 bases, with 10 bases separating them. CDR3 nucleotide sequence: TGTGCCAGCAGCTTGTATGAGCGGACCTACAATGAGCAGTTCTTC. It translates to CASSLYERTYNEQFF.

In its sample, this clonotype was seen many times. This chain joins TRBV5-1 and TRBJ2-3; 13 positions agree with TRBD2. CDR1 and CDR2 from the germline V gene are SGHRS and YFSETQ. The CDR3 is made up of 14 amino acids. V was pared by 7 bases and J by 6 bases, with 5 bases of the junction left unmatched. CDR3 in DNA: TGCGCCAGCGGAGGGACTAGCGGGGCCGATACGCAGTATTTT. Protein: CASGGTSGADTQYF.

This clonotype was found many times. The gene calls are TRBV20-1 and TRBJ1-1; the match to TRBD1 covers 9 bases. The germline V gene has CDR1 DFQATT and CDR2 SNEGSKA (reference sequence). There are 15 residues in the CDR3. V lost 5 bases to trimming and J lost 4 bases; unmatched junction nucleotides: 11. In DNA form, the CDR3 reads TGCAGTGCTCAAGGGGCCGCGGGACAGGGCACTGAAGCTTTCTTT. This sequence encodes CSAQGAAGQGTEAFF.

In this sample, this clonotype turned up many times. This chain links TRBV12-3 or TRBV12-4 with TRBJ1-1, with D possibly TRBD1 on 6 matching bases. The CDR3 sequence is 15 residues long. V lost 7 bases, J lost 3 bases, and 18 bases lay in between. The CDR3 loop reads CASNVQGRGDTEAFF. The CDR3 nucleotides are TGTGCCAGCAATGTCCAGGGGCGAGGGGACACTGAAGCTTTCTTT.

This clonotype was counted at least ten times. The rearrangement joins TRBV20-1 to TRBJ1-1, with no clear D. Trimming removed 2 bases from V and 1 base from J, with 14 bases in between. Per the germline V gene, CDR1 is DFQATT and CDR2 is SNEGSKA (reference sequence). This CDR3 is 15 amino acids long. The CDR3 spells CSARNAGRGNTEAFF. For the CDR3, the DNA is TGCAGTGCTAGAAACGCCGGGCGGGGGAACACTGAAGCTTTCTTT.

This clonotype has ten or more counts. The rearrangement uses TRBV6-5 and TRBJ2-7; D possibly corresponds to TRBD1 (6 bases). Trimming stripped 6 bases from V and 4 bases from J, with 13 bases between. CDR3 length: 13 residues. Germline V gives CDR1 MNHEY, CDR2 SVGAGI. The CDR3 here is CASRGNGQYEQYF. The DNA for the CDR3 is TGTGCCAGCAGGGGGAACGGACAGTACGAGCAGTACTTC.

This clonotype was seen only a few times. The V and J genes are TRBV3-1 and TRBJ2-2, with 8 bases lining up with TRBD2. The V segment lost 1 base and the J segment 4 bases; nucleotides outside the gene matches: 8. Germline assignment: CDR1 LGHDT and CDR2 YNNKEL (reference sequence). This CDR3 region has 17 residues. The CDR3 region has the DNA TGTGCCAGCAGCCAAGCCGGGACTAGTCGTTCCACCGGGGAGCTGTTTTTT. As protein: CASSQAGTSRSTGELFF. Drawing the rest from reference TRBV3-1 and TRBJ2-2, the complete variable domain is DTAVSQTPKYLVTQMGNDKSIKCEQNLGHDTMYWYKQDSKKFLKIMFSYNNKELIINETVPNRFSPKSPDKAHLNLHINSLELGDSAVYFCASSQAGTSRSTGELFFGEGSRLTVL.

This clonotype was found a few times. This chain connects TRBV20-1 to TRBJ2-3; tentatively, D is TRBD2 (6 bases). The CDR3 loop spans 14 amino acids. Trimming took 7 bases from V and 5 from J, leaving 19 bases between them. The germline gives CDR1 DFQATT, CDR2 SNEGSKA (reference sequence). The CDR3 region is CSVTPTRGEDTQYF. The CDR3 region has the DNA TGCAGTGTTACCCCGACTCGCGGGGAAGATACGCAGTATTTT.

At least ten counts were recorded for this clonotype. This chain connects TRBV5-6 to TRBJ1-1; 8 bases line up with TRBD1. Trimming cost V 5 bases and J 3 bases; bases outside gene matches: 9. Germline values: CDR1 SGHDT, CDR2 YYEEEE. The CDR3 is 15 residues long. CDR3: CASSFRQGYDTEAFF. The CDR3 DNA is TGTGCCAGCAGTTTTAGACAGGGGTATGACACTGAAGCTTTCTTT.